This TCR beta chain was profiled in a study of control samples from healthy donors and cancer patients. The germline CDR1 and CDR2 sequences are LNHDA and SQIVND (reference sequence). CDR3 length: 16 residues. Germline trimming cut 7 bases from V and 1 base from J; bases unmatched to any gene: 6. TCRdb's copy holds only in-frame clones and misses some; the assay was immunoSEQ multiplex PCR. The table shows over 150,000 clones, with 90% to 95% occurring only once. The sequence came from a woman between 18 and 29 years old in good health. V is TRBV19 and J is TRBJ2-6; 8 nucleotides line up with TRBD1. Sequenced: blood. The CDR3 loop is CASTPTGESGANVLTF. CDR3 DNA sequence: TGTGCCAGTACCCCGACAGGGGAGTCTGGGGCCAACGTCCTGACTTTC.